This T cell receptor (beta chain) was recovered during a study of T cell changes during pregnancy in multiple sclerosis. This CDR3 has 14 residues. CDR1 MGHRA and CDR2 YSYEKL come from the germline V gene. Deletions cut 1 base from V and 3 bases from J, with 9 bases between. The protocol was immunoSEQ multiplex PCR, while the TCRdb copy is restricted to in-frame clones and leaves out a portion. The sample has over 85,000 clones, 90% seen once. This chain joins TRBV4-1 and TRBJ1-2; TRBD1 is a possible D gene (5 bases). The receptor comes from a female donor in good health, enrolled as a control in a pregnancy study. Sequenced here: peripheral blood, sampled in the second trimester of pregnancy. CDR3 nucleotides: TGCGCCAGCAGCCAAGTCTCGGGGGACTATGGCTACACCTTC. It is translated as CASSQVSGDYGYTF.